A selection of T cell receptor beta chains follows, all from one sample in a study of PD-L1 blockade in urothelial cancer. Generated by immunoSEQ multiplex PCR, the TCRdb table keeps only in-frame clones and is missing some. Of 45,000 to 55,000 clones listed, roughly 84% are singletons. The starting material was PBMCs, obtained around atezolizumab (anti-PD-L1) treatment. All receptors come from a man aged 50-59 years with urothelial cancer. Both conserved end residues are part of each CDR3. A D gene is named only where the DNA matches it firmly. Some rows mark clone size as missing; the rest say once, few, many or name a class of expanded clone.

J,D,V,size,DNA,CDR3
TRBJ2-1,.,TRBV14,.,TGTGCCAGCAGCCAAGGAGGCTCCTACAATGAGCAGTTCTTC,CASSQGGSYNEQFF
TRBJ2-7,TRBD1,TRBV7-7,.,TGTGCTAGCAGCCATGGACAGGGCATCCTCTACGAGCAGTACTTC,CASSHGQGILYEQYF
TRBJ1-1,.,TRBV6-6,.,TGTGCCAGCAGTCCCAGGGGCAGCACTGAAGCTTTCTTT,CASSPRGSTEAFF
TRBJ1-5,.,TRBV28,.,TGTGCCAGCAGCCCTACAGGGACCGGGAGCAATCAGCCCCAGCATTTT,CASSPTGTGSNQPQHF
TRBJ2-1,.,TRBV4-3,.,TGCGCCAGCAGCCAAAGGGAGGAGCAGTTCTTC,CASSQREEQFF
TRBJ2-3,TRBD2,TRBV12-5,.,TGTGCTAGTGGTTTGGTACAGAATCGCGGGAGTGCGCAGTATTTT,CASGLVQNRGSAQYF
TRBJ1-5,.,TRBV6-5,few,TGTGCCAGCAGTATCAACAGGGTTCAGCCCCAGCATTTT,CASSINRVQPQHF
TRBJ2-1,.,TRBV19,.,TGTGCCAGTAGTATTCGGATAGAGGCCTACAATGAGCAGTTCTTC,CASSIRIEAYNEQFF
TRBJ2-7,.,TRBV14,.,TGTGCCAGCAGCTCCGACAGTTCCTACGAGCAGTACTTC,CASSSDSSYEQYF
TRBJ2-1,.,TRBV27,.,TGTGCCAGCAGCAGCCTGACTAGTTACAATGAGCAGTTCTTC,CASSSLTSYNEQFF
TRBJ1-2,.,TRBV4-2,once,TGTGCCAGCAGCCAAGACTCCGGGACCATAGAAACCAGCGGGTATGGCTACACCTTC,CASSQDSGTIETSGYGYTF
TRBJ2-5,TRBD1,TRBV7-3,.,TGTGCCAGCGAAGGACAGGGAGGAGGCCCATGGGAGACCCAGTACTTC,CASEGQGGGPWETQYF
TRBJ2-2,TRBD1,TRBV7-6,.,TGTGCCAGCAGCCCGCGGACAGGGCACGGGGAGCTGTTTTTT,CASSPRTGHGELFF
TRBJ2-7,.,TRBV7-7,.,TGTGCTAGCAGCTCACGGGAGTCCTACGAGCAGTACTTC,CASSSRESYEQYF
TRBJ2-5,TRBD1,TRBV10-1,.,TGCGCCAGCAGTGACCAAGGGACAGGGGAAGAGACCCAGTACTTC,CASSDQGTGEETQYF
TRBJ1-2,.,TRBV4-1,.,TGCGCCAGCAGCCAAGAGCATCGGGGGAACTATGGCTACACCTTC,CASSQEHRGNYGYTF
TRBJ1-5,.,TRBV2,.,TGTGCCAGCAGTGGCGGGAAAAGCAATCAGCCCCAGCATTTT,CASSGGKSNQPQHF
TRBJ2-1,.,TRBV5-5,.,TGTGCCAGCAGCTTGAAGCCTCCGGGTGGTGAGCAGTTCTTC,CASSLKPPGGEQFF
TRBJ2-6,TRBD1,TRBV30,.,TGTGCCGGAATGGACAGGGGAGCTGGGGCCAACGTCCTGACTTTC,CAGMDRGAGANVLTF
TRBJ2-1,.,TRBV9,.,TGTGCCAGCAGCGAACAAGCGGGGACAACCCCGGGGCAGTTCTTC,CASSEQAGTTPGQFF
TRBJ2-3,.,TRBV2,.,TGTGCCAGCAGTGAACCGGGTACAGATACGCAGTATTTT,CASSEPGTDTQYF